Detailed here is one T cell receptor beta chain. Its matching antigen is unknown. High-throughput TCR beta sequencing covered peripheral CD8+ and CD4+ T cells. FACS enriched CD8+ TEMRA cells, while bulk CD8+ and CD4+ were negatively isolated. RNA in amounts of about 0.45 to 1 ug was reverse transcribed with random hexamers. TCRdb re-analysed the immunoSEQ multiplex PCR reads in MiXCR, keeping a single row per CDR3 protein. The sample contains approximately 120,000 distinct CDR3 sequences, 85% to 95% of which appear only once. This entry comes from a study of CD8 T cells in Susac syndrome. Study observations and caveats: A relatively small number of individuals underwent TCR sequencing and HLA analysis.

CDR3 size: 15 residues. Germline lookup yields CDR1 SQVTM and CDR2 ANQGSEA. With 3 bases removed from V and 0 bases from J, the gap between germline ends came to 15 bases. The receptor comes from a human donor with multiple sclerosis. Source material: CD8+ T cells from PBMCs. The rearrangement uses TRBV29-1 and TRBJ2-7; a weak D match, TRBD2 (6 bases). CDR3 residues: CSVEEGRKSSYEQYF. The CDR3 DNA reads as TGCAGCGTTGAGGAGGGACGCAAGAGCTCCTACGAGCAGTACTTC.